Presented here are 25 T cell receptor beta chains from one specimen sequenced in a study of T cells in Graves' hyperthyroidism and ophthalmopathy. RNA transcripts were the template for amplifying TCR beta CDR3 regions. Using the HTBI primer set, a first-round RT-PCR was run on the TCR CDR3. One entry per CDR3 protein, called by TCRdb with MiXCR from the multiplex PCR reads. The sample shows approximately 700,000 distinct CDR3 sequences, about a sixth of them seen only once. The sequencing input was blood. Source of these receptors: a man aged 18 to 29 with Graves' hyperthyroidism.

The CDR3 DNA reads TGTGCCAGCAGCTTAACGGCGGTGGGCACCGGGGAGCTGTTTTTT. This translates into CASSLTAVGTGELFF. This chain joins TRBV7-3 and TRBJ2-2, with D unclear. Trimming shortened V by 0 bases and J by 4 bases, and 9 bases separated the two germline ends. The V gene's germline CDR1 is SGHTA and CDR2 FQGTGA. The CDR3 consists of 15 residues.

This clonotype was seen at least ten times. This chain joins TRBV7-2 and TRBJ2-5; maybe TRBD2 (5 bases). The germline gives CDR1 SGHTA, CDR2 FQGNSA. Trimming removed 2 bases from V and 4 bases from J, with 14 bases in between. The CDR3 totals 15 residues. CDR3 coding DNA: TGTGCCAGCAGCTTATACATACTAGAATTAGAGACCCAGTACTTC. Translated: CASSLYILELETQYF.

This clonotype was counted many times. This rearrangement joins TRBV5-1 to TRBJ1-1, with 8 nucleotides matching TRBD1. In germline, CDR1 is SGHRS, CDR2 YFSETQ. The J segment lost 5 bases and the V segment lost 3 bases, leaving 9 bases of the junction unmatched. This CDR3 is 15 amino acids long. The CDR3 DNA reads TGCGCCAGCAGCTCAGTTCAGGGGGCGCGGACTGAAGCTTTCTTT. It yields the protein CASSSVQGARTEAFF.

The chain links TRBV3-1 to TRBJ2-7; weak D call: TRBD1 (5 bases). The CDR3 runs to 14 residues. V was cut by 7 bases and J by 0 bases, with 13 bases left in between. Per the germline V gene, CDR1 is LGHDT and CDR2 is YNNKEL (reference sequence). CDR3 sequence: CASTPSRDSYEQYF. The CDR3 DNA sequence: TGTGCCAGCACCCCTTCCAGGGACTCCTACGAGCAGTACTTC.

At least ten counts were recorded for this clonotype. The chain carries TRBV6-1 and TRBJ2-2; D gene uncertain. The V end was cut by 6 bases, the J end by 0 bases, with 8 bases between. Germline CDR1 reads MNHNS; CDR2 reads SASEGT. The CDR3 consists of 14 residues. The CDR3 DNA follows: TGTGCCAGCAGACGGGTCGCGAACACCGGGGAGCTGTTTTTT. Amino acids: CASRRVANTGELFF.

This clonotype came up a few times. V usage is TRBV30 and J usage is TRBJ1-6; D might be TRBD1 (5 bases). There are 13 residues in the CDR3. The germline V and J ends were trimmed by 5 bases and 9 bases, with 14 bases remaining between them. The germline V gene encodes CDR1 GTSNPN and CDR2 SVGIG (reference sequence). The CDR3 region is CAWSVGGRSPLHF. The CDR3 coding sequence is TGTGCCTGGTCGGTGGGGGGTCGTTCACCCCTCCACTTT.

This clonotype was recorded at least ten times. The chain has TRBV20-1 and TRBJ2-1; the match to TRBD1 covers 7 bases. The CDR3 spans 20 residues. Trimming cost V 0 bases and J 4 bases; bases outside gene matches: 21. Germline lookup yields CDR1 DFQATT and CDR2 SNEGSKA (reference sequence). For the CDR3, the DNA is TGCAGTGCTAGAGAGGTTATCCGGGACAGCTGGCGTTTAGGTTACAATGAGCAGTTCTTC. The encoded protein is CSAREVIRDSWRLGYNEQFF.

A note on this clonotype: A read error may be the cause here, since a much bigger clone is one base away. The V gene is TRBV7-6, the J gene TRBJ2-7; 12 bases align to TRBD1. Germline values: CDR1 SGHVS, CDR2 FNYEAQ. This CDR3 is 16 amino acids long. The CDR3 region is CVSGAIGTGGLDEQYF. For the CDR3, the DNA is TGTGTCAGCGGAGCCATAGGGACAGGGGGCTTGGACGAGCAGTACTTC.

This clonotype was picked up a small number of times. CDR3 sequence: CSARDYGGDEKLFF. The CDR3 bases are TGCAGTGCTAGAGATTACGGCGGAGATGAAAAACTGTTTTTT. This chain links TRBV20-1 with TRBJ1-4; D is undetermined. The CDR3 runs to 14 residues. V gave up 0 bases and J gave up 6 bases, with 11 bases separating them. CDR1 and CDR2 from the germline V gene are DFQATT and SNEGSKA (reference sequence).

This clonotype was detected many times. The CDR3 coding sequence is TGTGCCAGCAGTGAAGAAGGGTATGGCTACACCTTC. Translated, it gives CASSEEGYGYTF. V and J are TRBV2 and TRBJ1-2; D not resolved. The CDR3 contains 12 residues. Germline V CDR1 and CDR2: SNHLY, FYNNEI. Trimming removed 1 base at V and 5 bases at J, with 5 bases between.

The chain has TRBV15 and TRBJ2-5; D unclear. There are 16 residues in the CDR3. The germline V gene encodes CDR1 LNHNV and CDR2 YYDKDF (reference sequence). V was pared by 0 bases and J by 1 base, with 12 bases between. The CDR3 sequence is CATSRDRGAAQETQYF. In DNA form, the CDR3 reads TGTGCCACCAGCAGAGATAGAGGCGCAGCCCAAGAGACCCAGTACTTC.

This clonotype has ten or more counts. The chain employs TRBV2 and TRBJ2-6; weak D call: TRBD2 (6 bases). Per germline, CDR1 SNHLY and CDR2 FYNNEI. The ends were cut back, 11 bases at V and 4 bases at J, with 12 bases in the middle. The CDR3 length is 13 residues. CDR3 protein: CAPSRDGANVLTF. CDR3 nucleotides: TGTGCCCCTTCGCGGGACGGGGCCAACGTCCTGACTTTC.

The chain combines TRBV11-2 with TRBJ2-6; no definite D call. Germline CDR1 is SGHAT and CDR2 is FQNNGV. The CDR3 contains 16 residues. V dropped 4 bases and J dropped 0 bases, with 10 bases sitting between them. The CDR3 is CASSSIHLSGANVLTF. DNA of the CDR3: TGTGCCAGCAGCTCGATACACCTCTCTGGGGCCAACGTCCTGACTTTC.

This chain connects TRBV5-1 to TRBJ1-1; D remains unclear. CDR3 size: 14 residues. CDR1 is SGHRS, CDR2 YFSETQ, per germline. V lost 1 base, J lost 4 bases, and 11 bases lay in between. CDR3 residues: CASSLWVQGTEAFF. The CDR3 DNA is TGCGCCAGCAGCTTGTGGGTCCAAGGCACTGAAGCTTTCTTT.

V and J are TRBV10-3 and TRBJ2-5, with D perhaps matching TRBD2 (6 bases). Between the trimmed V and J ends, which lost 3 bases and 9 bases, there was a span of 20 bases. Germline lookup yields CDR1 ENHRY and CDR2 SYGVKD. The CDR3 is made up of 15 amino acids. This CDR3 is CAISDSSGLWEAQYF. The CDR3 DNA is TGTGCCATCAGTGATTCGAGTGGGCTCTGGGAGGCCCAGTACTTC.

The chain joins TRBV7-2 to TRBJ2-6; D is unclear. Trimming pared 3 bases from V and 3 bases from J, leaving 9 bases between. This CDR3 is 15 amino acids long. The germline CDR1 and CDR2 sequences are SGHTA and FQGNSA. CDR3 nucleotides: TGTGCCAGCAGCTTCCCTATGGGTGGGGCCAACGTCCTGACTTTC. Protein sequence: CASSFPMGGANVLTF.

The V and J genes are TRBV4-1 and TRBJ2-7; D may be TRBD1 or TRBD2 (6 bases each). CDR1 MGHRA and CDR2 YSYEKL come from the germline V gene. Trimming left V 0 bases short and J 1 base short, with 10 bases between. There are 15 residues in the CDR3. DNA for the CDR3: TGCGCCAGCAGCCAAGACGGGGGCGGGTCCTACGAGCAGTACTTC. As protein: CASSQDGGGSYEQYF.

Ten or more counts support this clonotype. The CDR3 nucleotides are TGTGCCAGCAGCCACAGTCAGGGGCCCTTCTACGAGCAGTACTTC. It translates to CASSHSQGPFYEQYF. The V gene is TRBV3-1, the J gene TRBJ2-7; D is perhaps TRBD1 (6 bases). The CDR3 runs 15 residues. The ends were cut back, 3 bases at V and 3 bases at J, with 15 bases in the middle. Looked up from germline, CDR1 is LGHDT and CDR2 is YNNKEL (reference sequence).

There are many counts of this clonotype. The chain recombines TRBV28 with TRBJ1-2; D is unresolved. CDR1 and CDR2 from the germline V gene are MDHEN and SYDVKM. CDR3 length: 13 amino acids. Trimming shortened V by 7 bases and J by 3 bases, and 12 bases separated the two germline ends. CDR3 sequence reads: CASTVQAHYGYTF. The CDR3 bases are TGTGCCAGCACGGTGCAGGCCCACTATGGCTACACCTTC.

The chain has TRBV20-1 and TRBJ2-2; D may correspond to TRBD1 or TRBD2 (5 bases each). CDR1 and CDR2 (germline): DFQATT, SNEGSKA (reference sequence). V gave up 7 bases and J gave up 3 bases, with 15 bases separating them. The length of the CDR3 is 14 residues. CDR3 DNA: TGCAGTGGAGTTAGGGACGGTCACACCGGGGAGCTGTTTTTT. Its translation is CSGVRDGHTGELFF.

A remark on this clonotype: One base away lies a much larger clone, so this may be a sequencing read error. The J gene is TRBJ1-2, the V gene TRBV28, with D perhaps matching TRBD1 (6 bases). V was shortened by 4 bases and J by 4 bases, with 7 bases between the two germline ends. The CDR3 totals 12 residues. The germline V gene has CDR1 MDHEN and CDR2 SYDVKM. DNA of the CDR3: TGTGCCAGCAGTTGGACAGCCTATGGCTACACCTTC. Its translation: CASSWTAYGYTF.

This clonotype has only a few counts. Mismatch with germline at one junction end may stem from a read error. The V call is TRBV4-1, the J call TRBJ2-5; 8 bases agree with TRBD2. The CDR3 is 15 residues long. CDR1 is MGHRA and CDR2 is YSYEKL in the germline V gene. CDR3 DNA: TGCGTCAGCAGCCAAGGGCGGGAGGCCGGGGAGACCCAGTACTTC. Its protein product is CVSSQGREAGETQYF.

This clonotype was found a few times. This chain links TRBV10-3 with TRBJ1-2, with TRBD1 matching 7 bases. Trimming took 3 bases from V and 4 from J; bases not matched to a gene: 8. The V gene's germline CDR1 is ENHRY and CDR2 SYGVKD. The CDR3 spans 15 residues. The chain's CDR3 is CAISDHGTDFYGYTF. CDR3 nucleotides: TGTGCCATCAGTGACCACGGGACAGATTTCTATGGCTACACCTTC.

This clonotype was picked up many times. The gene calls are TRBV2 and TRBJ1-1; 10 bases fit TRBD1. J was trimmed by 3 bases and V by 10 bases; bases with no gene match: 11. This CDR3 has 15 amino acids. Germline CDR1 SNHLY, CDR2 FYNNEI. The CDR3 loop is CANLWDRGWYTEAFF. In DNA, the CDR3 is TGTGCCAACCTTTGGGACAGGGGATGGTACACTGAAGCTTTCTTT.

A single count supports this clonotype. V and J are TRBV4-1 and TRBJ1-4; possible D gene TRBD1, 5 bases. CDR1 is MGHRA, CDR2 YSYEKL, per germline. Trimming removed 2 bases at V and 0 bases at J, with 19 bases between. The CDR3 sequence is 19 residues long. The CDR3 loop is CASSQWTQRSFPTNEKLFF. The CDR3 region has the DNA TGCGCCAGCAGCCAATGGACACAGCGAAGCTTCCCAACTAATGAAAAACTGTTTTTT.